The 7 T cell receptor beta chains in this list originate from one sample, sequenced in a study of radiotherapy plus CTLA-4 blockade in lung cancer. Only in-frame clones appear in the TCRdb table, and some are missing; sequencing was by immunoSEQ multiplex PCR. Of roughly 80,000 clones listed, 60% to 85% were seen once; the top ten hold 3% to 4.5%. Specimen: peripheral blood, collected from a patient treated with radiotherapy plus ipilimumab. Every receptor here comes from a human donor with non-small cell lung cancer who had a partial response to radiotherapy plus ipilimumab. Some clones in this sample may be carry-over from other donors' samples.

This rearrangement joins TRBV16 to TRBJ2-5; D is undetermined. The ends were cut back, 0 bases at V and 1 base at J, with 9 bases in the middle. CDR1 and CDR2 from the germline V gene are KGHSY and FQNENV. The CDR3 is 15 amino acids. The CDR3 region is CASSQSGRSQETQYF. The CDR3 DNA reads TGTGCCAGCAGCCAATCGGGTAGGAGCCAAGAGACCCAGTACTTC.

The V call is TRBV5-4, the J call TRBJ1-4; a possible D gene is TRBD1 (5 bases). The length of the CDR3 is 17 residues. Germline V gene data show CDR1 as SGHNT and CDR2 as YYREEE (reference sequence). V was trimmed by 4 bases and J by 7 bases, leaving 23 bases between them. The CDR3 here is CASSPGARSGSFEKLFF. In nucleotides, the CDR3 is TGTGCCAGCAGCCCCGGTGCGCGGTCAGGGTCGTTTGAAAAACTGTTTTTT.

The chain has TRBV28 and TRBJ1-1; 8 nucleotides agree with TRBD1. The CDR3 runs 16 residues. The V segment lost 5 bases and the J segment 12 bases; nucleotides outside the gene matches: 20. Per germline, CDR1 MDHEN and CDR2 SYDVKM. The CDR3 loop reads CASSIENLPSGQGPFF. Written as DNA, the CDR3 is TGTGCCAGCAGTATCGAAAACCTTCCGAGCGGACAGGGCCCTTTCTTT.

The CDR3 region is CASSIGRGGYTGELFF. The DNA for the CDR3 is TGTGCCAGTAGTATTGGGAGGGGCGGATACACCGGGGAGCTGTTTTTT. V usage is TRBV19 and J usage is TRBJ2-2, with 7 bases identical to TRBD2. CDR3 length: 16 residues. The junction had 7 bases not matched to a gene; V was cut back by 3 bases and J by 3 bases. Germline V CDR1 and CDR2: LNHDA, SQIVND (reference sequence).

V is TRBV11-3 and J is TRBJ2-5, with 7 bases that match TRBD1. There are 14 residues in the CDR3. Germline V gene lookup returns CDR1 SGHNT and CDR2 YENEEA. The V and J ends lost 3 bases and 1 base, in that order; junction bases with no gene match: 2. The CDR3 is CASSLTGSQETQYF. Written as DNA, the CDR3 is TGTGCCAGCAGCTTGACAGGGTCCCAAGAGACCCAGTACTTC.

This clone was observed a few times. The chain couples TRBV18 to TRBJ2-1, with 7 positions matching TRBD2. The CDR3 covers 16 residues. V shed 4 bases and J 8 bases; nucleotides not matched to a gene: 14. Looked up from germline, CDR1 is KGHSH and CDR2 is LQKENI. Here the CDR3 DNA reads TGTGCCAGCTCACTCAGTCATCAGCGGGATCACGATGAGCAGTTCTTC. This sequence encodes CASSLSHQRDHDEQFF.

The chain carries TRBV7-8 and TRBJ1-2; TRBD1 agrees at 8 bases. Germline-derived CDR1 and CDR2 are SGHVS and FQNEAQ. V gave up 5 bases and J gave up 5 bases; unmatched junction bases: 7. CDR3 length equals 14 residues. This chain's CDR3 is CASSAQGARYGYTF. CDR3 sequence (DNA): TGTGCCAGCAGCGCCCAGGGGGCGAGGTATGGCTACACCTTC.